The clone carrying this TCR beta chain came up a few times. Its cognate antigen is unknown. TCRdb's table, derived via immunoSEQ multiplex PCR, lists solely in-frame clones and lacks some. The profile shows roughly 71,000 clones, roughly 92% of them singletons. This record comes from a study of cytomegalovirus exposure and HLA in healthy donors. Study-wide findings and caveats: Both high specificity and high sensitivity reportedly marked the classifier's diagnosis of cytomegalovirus status. A subsequent analysis found that TCR clusters from the first cohort also tended to co-occur in the approximately 120 validation repertoires, with about 94% of cluster scores above 0. Usually a TCR sequence was rare, but some public TCRs were found in many donors. The study listed roughly 160 cytomegalovirus-associated TCR beta chains.

The receptor comes from a woman between 18 and 30 years old in good health and CMV-seronegative. Sequencing was carried out using PBMCs.

CDR3 amino acids: CASSSLLNTEAFF. CDR3 coding DNA: TGTGCCAGCAGCTCGCTACTAAACACTGAAGCTTTCTTT. The V and J genes are TRBV7-9 and TRBJ1-1; unclear D gene. V lost 4 bases and J 2 bases, leaving 8 bases between the germline ends. The length of the CDR3 is 13 residues. Germline V lookup: CDR1 SEHNR, CDR2 FQNEAQ (reference sequence).